The sequence of this TCR beta chain was determined in a study of radiotherapy plus CTLA-4 blockade in lung cancer. As for the study in general: Overall, around 20% of patients showed an objective response, while roughly 28% attained disease control.

Sequencing used immunoSEQ multiplex PCR; TCRdb keeps in-frame clones, though not all of them. The sample holds roughly 66,000 clones; around 86% are singletons and the top ten take around 4%. Notes on this clone: The antigen is unknown.

Study-wide findings and caveats: Some TCR clones had been derived from tumors. These clones expanded in peripheral blood after radiotherapy plus ipilimumab. It was early blood T cell clone dynamics, with interferon-beta, that reportedly best predicted response.

Each patient with chemo-refractory metastatic non-small-cell lung cancer was treated with focal radiation plus CTLA-4 blockade using ipilimumab. This clonotype originated in a human donor with non-small cell lung cancer who had a partial response to radiotherapy plus ipilimumab. This specimen was peripheral blood, taken from a patient treated with radiotherapy plus ipilimumab.

CDR3 sequence: CAITEGGNIYGYTF. CDR3 DNA: TGTGCCATCACCGAGGGCGGGAACATCTATGGCTACACCTTC. This sequence joins TRBV10-3 and TRBJ1-2; no reliable D call. CDR1 is ENHRY, CDR2 SYGVKD, per germline. The V and J ends lost 7 bases and 4 bases respectively, with 16 bases between them. The CDR3 is 14 amino acids.